The present T cell receptor (beta chain) was sequenced within a study of cytomegalovirus exposure and HLA in healthy donors. Study results and limitations: An ancestry cluster, one associated with Asian ancestry, reportedly showed fewer N-insertions than the 666-donor mean in a later analysis. TCR beta V- and J-gene trimming, according to a later analysis, was linked to a missense DCLRE1C variant.

CDR1 and CDR2 (germline): SQVTM, ANQGSEA. The CDR3 sequence is 14 residues long. The V segment lost 1 base and the J segment 2 bases; nucleotides outside the gene matches: 1. The PCR ran on 60 Vbeta and 13 Jbeta primers. Data came from immunoSEQ multiplex PCR; TCRdb stores just in-frame clones and leaves some out. The data hold 120,000 or so clones, with 65% to 85% observed a single time. Comment on this clone: Its antigen is as yet unknown.

The sequence was collected from a man in his fifties in good health and CMV-seronegative. This chain links TRBV29-1 with TRBJ2-7, with 11 positions matching TRBD1. The material sequenced was PBMCs. The CDR3 bases are TGCAGCGTTGAAGCGGGACAGGGGGCCTACGAGCAGTACTTC. Translated: CSVEAGQGAYEQYF.